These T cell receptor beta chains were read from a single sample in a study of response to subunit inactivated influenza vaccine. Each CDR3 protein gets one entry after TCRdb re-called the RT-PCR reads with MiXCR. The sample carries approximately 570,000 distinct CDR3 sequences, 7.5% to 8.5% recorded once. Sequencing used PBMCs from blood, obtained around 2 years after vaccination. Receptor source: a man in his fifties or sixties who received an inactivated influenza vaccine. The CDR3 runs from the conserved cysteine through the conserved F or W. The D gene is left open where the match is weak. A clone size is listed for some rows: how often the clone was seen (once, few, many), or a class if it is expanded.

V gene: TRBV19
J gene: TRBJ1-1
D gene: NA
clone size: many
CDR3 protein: CASSINQLTEAFF
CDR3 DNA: TGTGCCAGTAGTATAAATCAGCTCACTGAAGCTTTCTTT

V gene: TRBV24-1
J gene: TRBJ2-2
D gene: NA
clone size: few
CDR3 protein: CATSDLQGSGELFF
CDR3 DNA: TGTGCCACCAGTGATTTACAGGGTTCCGGGGAGCTGTTTTTT

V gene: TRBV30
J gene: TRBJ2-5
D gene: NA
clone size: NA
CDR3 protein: CAWSVMGGQTQYF
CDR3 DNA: TGTGCCTGGAGTGTAATGGGGGGCCAGACCCAGTACTTC

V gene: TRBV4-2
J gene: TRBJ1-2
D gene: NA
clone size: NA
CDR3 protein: CASSEQDSRTF
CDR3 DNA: TGTGCCAGCAGCGAACAGGACTCTCGCACCTTC

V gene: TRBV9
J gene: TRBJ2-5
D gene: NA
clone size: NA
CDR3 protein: CASSKGATDVQETQYF
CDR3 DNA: TGTGCCAGCAGCAAAGGGGCCACGGACGTCCAAGAGACCCAGTACTTC

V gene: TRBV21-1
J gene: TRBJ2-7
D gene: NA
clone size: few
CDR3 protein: CASSTRLAGGIEQYF
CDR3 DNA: TGTGCCAGCAGCACCCGACTAGCGGGGGGGATCGAGCAGTACTTC

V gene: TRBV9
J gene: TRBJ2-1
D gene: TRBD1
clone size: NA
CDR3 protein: CASSEGAISPSNEQFF
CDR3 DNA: TGTGCCAGCAGCGAGGGGGCGATCTCCCCCTCCAATGAGCAGTTCTTC

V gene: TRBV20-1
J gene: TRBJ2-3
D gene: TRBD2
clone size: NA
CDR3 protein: CSARKLAVTDTQYF
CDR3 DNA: TGCAGTGCTAGAAAACTAGCGGTCACAGATACGCAGTATTTT

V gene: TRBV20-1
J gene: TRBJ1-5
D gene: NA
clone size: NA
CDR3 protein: CSARKTAINQPQHF
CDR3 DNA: TGCAGTGCTCGAAAAACGGCGATCAATCAGCCCCAGCATTTT

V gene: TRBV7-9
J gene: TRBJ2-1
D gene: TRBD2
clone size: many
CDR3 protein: CASSLVGGSFNEQFF
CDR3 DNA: TGTGCCAGCAGCTTAGTGGGCGGGAGCTTTAATGAGCAGTTCTTC

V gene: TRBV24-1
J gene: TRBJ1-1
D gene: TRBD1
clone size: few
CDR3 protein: CATSDPRTGDTEAFF
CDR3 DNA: TGTGCCACCAGTGACCCCCGGACAGGGGACACTGAAGCTTTCTTT

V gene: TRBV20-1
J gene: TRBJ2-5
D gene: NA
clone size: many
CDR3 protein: CSADGRMGVPRETQYF
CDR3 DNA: TGCAGTGCTGACGGGAGAATGGGGGTACCAAGGGAGACCCAGTACTTC

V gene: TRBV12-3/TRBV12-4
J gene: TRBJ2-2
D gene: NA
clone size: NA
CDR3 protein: CASSLLPPGELFF
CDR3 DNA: TGTGCCAGCAGTCTATTACCCCCCGGGGAGCTGTTTTTT

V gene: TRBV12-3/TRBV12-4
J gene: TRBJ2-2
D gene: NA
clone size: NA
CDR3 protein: CASSPTAGIVPGELFF
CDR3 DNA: TGTGCCAGCAGTCCTACGGCCGGGATAGTCCCCGGGGAGCTGTTTTTT

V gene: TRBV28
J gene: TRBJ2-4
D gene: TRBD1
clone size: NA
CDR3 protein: CASRRQTQGAKNIQYF
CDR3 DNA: TGTGCCAGCAGACGACAAACACAGGGGGCCAAAAACATTCAGTACTTC

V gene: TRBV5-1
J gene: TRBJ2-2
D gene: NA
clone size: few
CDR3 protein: CASSFPGVDAGELFF
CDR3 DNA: TGCGCCAGCAGTTTTCCAGGGGTAGACGCCGGGGAGCTGTTTTTT

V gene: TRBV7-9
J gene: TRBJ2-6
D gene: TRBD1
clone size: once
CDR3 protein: CASSSGTGVSGANVLTF
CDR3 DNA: TGTGCCAGCAGCTCCGGGACAGGGGTATCTGGGGCCAACGTCCTGACTTTC